This TCR beta chain was recorded in a study of graft-versus-host responses after intestinal transplantation. Study at large: Among the recipients, transplants were multivisceral, liver-intestinal, or isolated intestinal.

Here immunoSEQ multiplex PCR was the method, and the copy in TCRdb shows in-frame clones only, minus some. Of over 100,000 clones listed, around 90% were seen once; the top ten hold 0.23%. V was pared by 2 bases and J by 7 bases, with 12 bases between. In germline, CDR1 is SEHNR, CDR2 FQNEAQ (reference sequence). CDR3 length equals 14 residues. Study-level findings and limits: Early post-transplant HvG declines tracked with peak circulating GvH clone levels. In recipient marrow, GvH clones were found, and some appeared first in ileum or blood.

As regards this clone: Its target is not known.

The V call is TRBV7-9, the J call TRBJ1-3; tentatively, D is TRBD1 (5 bases). Sequencing used unstimulated CD4+ T cells sorted from spleen or lymph node cells, obtained before transplant. The TCR was taken from a human donor who was the organ donor for an intestinal transplant. CDR3 nucleotides: TGTGCCAGCAGCTTAACCGAGGGGTCGAACACCATATATTTT. Translation gives CASSLTEGSNTIYF.